These 32 T cell receptor beta chains came from one sample sequenced in a study of blood T cell repertoires in COVID-19. Assay: immunoSEQ multiplex PCR; the TCRdb copy retains only in-frame clones and omits some. Of under 300,000 clones listed, about 88% are singletons. Material: peripheral blood. These receptors were collected from a woman in her 70s with active or convalescent COVID-19.

The chain uses TRBV4-2 and TRBJ2-1; TRBD1 aligns across 8 bases. V shed 4 bases and J 5 bases; nucleotides not matched to a gene: 10. There are 16 residues in the CDR3. Per the germline V gene, CDR1 is LGHNA and CDR2 is YNFKEQ. Here the CDR3 DNA reads TGTGCCAGCAGCCTCTCAACTCCGGGACAGGACAATGAGCAGTTCTTC. Amino acid sequence: CASSLSTPGQDNEQFF.

This rearrangement joins TRBV3-1 (or the pseudogene TRBV3-2) to TRBJ2-1; 11 bases line up with TRBD2. Germline values: CDR1 LGHDT, CDR2 YNNKEL (reference sequence). Unmatched junction bases numbered 10, after V lost 2 bases and J lost 4 bases. There are 18 residues in the CDR3. The CDR3 loop is CASSQKLAGVRVYNEQFF. The CDR3 DNA is TGTGCCAGCAGCCAAAAACTAGCGGGGGTAAGGGTTTACAATGAGCAGTTCTTC.

This rearrangement joins TRBV7-2 to TRBJ2-6, with D perhaps matching TRBD1 (5 bases). Germline lookup yields CDR1 SGHTA and CDR2 FQGNSA. Trimming left V 5 bases short and J 1 base short, with 9 bases between. The length of the CDR3 is 15 residues. The CDR3 sequence: CASSAQGSGANVLTF. DNA for the CDR3: TGTGCCAGCAGCGCCCAGGGTTCTGGGGCCAACGTCCTGACTTTC.

This rearrangement joins TRBV6-6 to TRBJ2-3, with 10 bases lining up with TRBD1. The length of the CDR3 is 16 residues. V trimming: 5 bases; J trimming: 4 bases; junction bases outside the gene matches: 9. CDR1 and CDR2 from the germline V gene are MNHNY and SVGAGI (reference sequence). CDR3 loop: CASSPGTGVVADTQYF. The CDR3 DNA is TGTGCCAGCAGTCCCGGGACAGGGGTAGTAGCAGATACGCAGTATTTT.

The chain links TRBV6-2 or TRBV6-3 to TRBJ2-7; 10 bases are a match to TRBD2. This CDR3 spans 17 amino acids. The germline V gene encodes CDR1 MNHEY and CDR2 SVGEGT. V shed 5 bases and J 5 bases; nucleotides not matched to a gene: 15. The CDR3 loop reads CASSHRYKAGGSDEQYF. The CDR3 DNA reads as TGTGCCAGCAGTCATCGATATAAAGCGGGGGGGAGCGACGAGCAGTACTTC.

The genes are TRBV4-3 and TRBJ1-2; 8 bases line up with TRBD1. The CDR3 length is 18 residues. V lost 0 bases, J lost 5 bases, and 14 bases stayed unmatched. Germline values: CDR1 LGHNA, CDR2 YSLEER. CDR3 loop: CASSQDPGTGPTTYGYTF. The DNA for the CDR3 is TGCGCCAGCAGCCAAGATCCCGGGACAGGCCCAACTACTTATGGCTACACCTTC.

J is TRBJ1-4 and V is TRBV14; D gene ambiguous. The germline V gene has CDR1 SGHDN and CDR2 FVKESK. Trimming removed 6 bases at V and 5 bases at J, with 10 bases between. CDR3 length: 13 amino acids. The CDR3 sequence is CASSWQANEKLFF. CDR3 sequence (DNA): TGTGCCAGCAGTTGGCAAGCGAATGAAAAACTGTTTTTT.

The chain uses TRBV7-8 and TRBJ1-1; D is ambiguous. V gave up 1 base and J gave up 1 base, with 4 bases separating them. The CDR3 runs to 13 residues. Germline CDR1 SGHVS, CDR2 FQNEAQ. The CDR3 coding sequence is TGTGCCAGCAGCTTAGGGGCGAACACTGAAGCTTTCTTT. It yields the protein CASSLGANTEAFF. The entire variable domain, with the rest obtained from reference TRBV7-8 and TRBJ1-1, is as follows: GAGVSQSPRYKVAKRGQDVALRCDPISGHVSLFWYQQALGQGPEFLTYFQNEAQLDKSGLPSDRFFAERPEGSVSTLKIQRTQQEDSAVYLCASSLGANTEAFFGQGTRLTVV.

In DNA, the CDR3 is TGTGCCAGCAGTTACATGGGGGGAAGTTCACCCCTCCACTTT. Its protein is CASSYMGGSSPLHF. J is TRBJ1-6 and V is TRBV6-5; the D gene is possibly TRBD1 (5 bases). V was clipped by 2 bases and J by 9 bases, with 11 bases between them. CDR1 is MNHEY, CDR2 SVGAGI, per germline. This CDR3 region has 14 residues.

The CDR3 protein is CASSQVSETQYF. For the CDR3, the DNA is TGTGCCAGCAGCCAAGTCTCAGAGACCCAGTACTTC. The chain couples TRBV3-1 (or the pseudogene TRBV3-2) to TRBJ2-5; D remains unclear. With 1 base removed from V and 4 bases from J, the gap between germline ends came to 4 bases. CDR3 size: 12 residues. Germline CDR1 and CDR2: LGHDT and YNNKEL (reference sequence).

For the CDR3, the DNA is TGCAGTGCTAGTGAGGGCACACCCGGTACCTACACCTTC. Its protein product is CSASEGTPGTYTF. The chain uses TRBV20-1 and TRBJ1-2; D unclear. Trimming removed 3 bases from V and 10 bases from J, with 18 bases in between. This CDR3 region has 13 residues. Per germline, CDR1 DFQATT and CDR2 SNEGSKA (reference sequence).

The rearrangement links TRBV7-2 to TRBJ2-7; D is ambiguous. From germline, CDR1 is SGHTA and CDR2 FQGNSA. CDR3 size: 13 residues. Between the trimmed V and J ends, which lost 1 base and 4 bases, there was a span of 8 bases. The CDR3 nucleotides read TGTGCCAGCAGCTTAGATAGACTGTACGAGCAGTACTTC. Encoded protein: CASSLDRLYEQYF.

The chain joins TRBV6-5 to TRBJ1-1, with D possibly being TRBD1 (5 bases). The V and J ends lost 7 bases and 0 bases respectively, with 9 bases between them. CDR3 length: 13 residues. Germline V gene lookup returns CDR1 MNHEY and CDR2 SVGAGI. CDR3 sequence reads: CASNDRMNTEAFF. DNA for the CDR3: TGTGCCAGCAACGACAGAATGAACACTGAAGCTTTCTTT.

V gene TRBV4-3 combines with J gene TRBJ2-1, with D maybe TRBD2 (5 bases). This CDR3 region has 15 residues. CDR1 LGHNA and CDR2 YSLEER come from the germline V gene. V lost 1 base and J lost 5, with 12 bases in between. CDR3 DNA sequence: TGCGCCAGCAGCCAAGTGAACCCAGCGGACAATGAGCAGTTCTTC. Amino acid sequence: CASSQVNPADNEQFF.

This chain links TRBV6-2 or TRBV6-3 with TRBJ1-1, with a tentative D call TRBD1 (5 bases). The CDR3 runs to 14 residues. The V gene's germline CDR1 is MNHEY and CDR2 SVGEGT. Trimming cost V 2 bases and J 4 bases, with 11 bases left between them. The CDR3 region has the DNA TGTGCCAGCAGTTACGGACAAAGTGTCACTGAAGCTTTCTTT. It translates to CASSYGQSVTEAFF.

The rearrangement links TRBV19 to TRBJ1-3; tentative D call: TRBD1 (5 bases). The CDR3 runs to 15 residues. With 5 bases removed from V and 4 bases from J, the gap between germline ends came to 15 bases. Germline V gene sequence: CDR1 LNHDA, CDR2 SQIVND (reference sequence). For the CDR3, the DNA is TGTGCCAGTAGTCACCCGACAGTAGGAGGAAACACCATATATTTT. This sequence encodes CASSHPTVGGNTIYF.

CDR3 nucleotide sequence: TGCGCCAGCAGCTTGACCGGGAACTCTTATCAGCCCCAGCATTTT. Residues: CASSLTGNSYQPQHF. The chain recombines TRBV5-1 with TRBJ1-5; D is ambiguous. The CDR3 contains 15 residues. Trimming cost V 1 base and J 5 bases, with 13 bases left between them. Germline V CDR1 and CDR2: SGHRS, YFSETQ.

V is TRBV11-3 and J is TRBJ2-7; 11 bases map to TRBD1. Trimming at V came to 6 bases and at J to 7 bases, leaving 11 bases not matched to a gene. The CDR3 has 15 residues. Germline loops: CDR1 SGHNT, CDR2 YENEEA. The CDR3 sequence is CASSSGDRGTEEQYF. The CDR3, as DNA: TGTGCCAGCAGTTCTGGGGACAGGGGGACTGAAGAGCAGTACTTC.

The chain employs TRBV7-9 and TRBJ2-1; no reliable D call. V shed 5 bases and J shed 2 bases, with 10 bases lying between them. The CDR3 runs 14 residues. From germline, CDR1 is SEHNR and CDR2 FQNEAQ (reference sequence). The CDR3 coding sequence is TGTGCCAGCAGCGAAGCTGGTACCTACAATGAGCAGTTCTTC. Encoded protein: CASSEAGTYNEQFF. Full variable domain (rest looked up from reference TRBV7-9 and TRBJ2-1): DTGVSQNPRHKITKRGQNVTFRCDPISEHNRLYWYRQTLGQGPEFLTYFQNEAQLEKSRLLSDRFSAERPKGSFSTLEIQRTEQGDSAMYLCASSEAGTYNEQFFGPGTRLTVL.

CDR3 region: CASSYANRLKSGNTIYF. CDR3 DNA sequence: TGTGCCAGCAGTTACGCGAACCGCCTGAAATCTGGAAACACCATATATTTT. The chain combines TRBV6-2 or TRBV6-3 with TRBJ1-3; D unclear. The CDR3 totals 17 residues. V shed 2 bases and J shed 1 base, with 15 bases lying between them. CDR1 and CDR2 (germline): MNHEY, SVGEGT.

The V and J genes are TRBV7-3 and TRBJ1-1; possibly TRBD1 for D (6 bases). The ends were cut back, 2 bases at V and 3 bases at J, with 10 bases in the middle. This CDR3 has 14 amino acids. Looked up from germline, CDR1 is SGHTA and CDR2 is FQGTGA. The CDR3 spells CASSLWEGDTEAFF. DNA for the CDR3: TGTGCCAGCAGCTTATGGGAGGGGGACACTGAAGCTTTCTTT.

This clone occurred a few times. The chain recombines TRBV11-2 with TRBJ1-4; D possibly corresponds to TRBD1 (6 bases). The ends were cut back, 5 bases at V and 6 bases at J, with 16 bases in the middle. Germline V CDR1 and CDR2: SGHAT, FQNNGV. The CDR3 totals 15 residues. The CDR3 bases are TGTGCCAGCAGCCTGGGAGGGACATCGGATGAAAAACTGTTTTTT. Protein product: CASSLGGTSDEKLFF.

CDR3 in amino acids: CATSGPGGSYGYTF. Here the CDR3 DNA reads TGTGCCACCAGTGGGCCAGGGGGTAGTTATGGCTACACCTTC. This chain connects TRBV24-1 to TRBJ1-2; 7 nucleotides align to TRBD1. The J segment lost 5 bases and the V segment lost 5 bases, leaving 7 bases of the junction unmatched. From germline, CDR1 is KGHDR and CDR2 SFDVKD. The CDR3 is 14 amino acids.

The rearrangement links TRBV12-3 or TRBV12-4 to TRBJ2-1; a possible D gene is TRBD1 (5 bases). V gave up 5 bases and J gave up 5 bases, with 10 bases separating them. This CDR3 has 13 residues. CDR3 coding DNA: TGTGCCAGCAGTATCCGACAGAACAATGAGCAGTTCTTC. Its protein is CASSIRQNNEQFF.

The chain employs TRBV5-1 and TRBJ1-1; D perhaps matches TRBD1 (6 bases). This CDR3 is built from 15 residues. Germline V gives CDR1 SGHRS, CDR2 YFSETQ. Trimming took off 4 bases at V and 4 bases at J, with 17 bases between the two ends. DNA of the CDR3: TGCGCCAGCAGCCCGGGGGGGGCCGACGGCACTGAAGCTTTCTTT. Encoded protein: CASSPGGADGTEAFF.

The rearrangement uses TRBV18 and TRBJ1-1; D is possibly TRBD1 (6 bases). Germline CDR1 and CDR2: KGHSH and LQKENI. The CDR3 length is 14 residues. The germline V and J ends were trimmed by 8 bases and 3 bases, with 16 bases remaining between them. CDR3 amino acids: CASLGGGRDTEAFF. As DNA, the CDR3 is TGTGCCAGCCTAGGGGGAGGGCGGGACACTGAAGCTTTCTTT.

The chain carries TRBV9 and TRBJ2-3, with 7 bases that match TRBD1. The CDR3 is 15 residues long. Germline V gene lookup returns CDR1 SGDLS and CDR2 YYNGEE. The V gene end was trimmed by 0 bases and the J gene end by 2 bases; junction bases not matched to a gene: 3. As DNA, the CDR3 is TGTGCCAGCAGCGTAGAACAGGGGTACACAGATACGCAGTATTTT. Translation: CASSVEQGYTDTQYF.

The chain combines TRBV27 with TRBJ1-5, with D possibly TRBD1 on 5 matching bases. Between the trimmed V and J ends, which lost 2 bases and 2 bases, there was a span of 7 bases. The CDR3 loop spans 14 amino acids. Per the germline V gene, CDR1 is MNHEY and CDR2 is SMNVEV (reference sequence). The CDR3 is CASSLTRGNQPQHF. For the CDR3, the DNA is TGTGCCAGCAGTTTAACCAGGGGCAATCAGCCCCAGCATTTT.

V usage is TRBV7-9 and J usage is TRBJ1-5; D remains ambiguous. CDR3 length equals 16 residues. Germline V lookup: CDR1 SEHNR, CDR2 FQNEAQ (reference sequence). The V end lost 4 bases, the J end lost 4 bases, and 17 bases lay between the germline ends. The CDR3 region is CASSSKESLGNQPQHF. In DNA, the CDR3 is TGTGCCAGCAGCTCCAAGGAGTCCCTCGGTAATCAGCCCCAGCATTTT.

This rearrangement joins TRBV18 to TRBJ2-3; D possibly corresponds to TRBD1 (6 bases). The CDR3 runs 15 residues. The germline V gene has CDR1 KGHSH and CDR2 LQKENI. Deletions cut 2 bases from V and 3 bases from J, with 12 bases between. CDR3 nucleotides: TGTGCCAGCTCACCAGGGGCAGGGGAGACAGATACGCAGTATTTT. Protein product: CASSPGAGETDTQYF.

A word on this clone: The sample carries other DNA sequences with the same CDR3. The gene calls are TRBV5-4 and TRBJ2-3, with D possibly TRBD1 on 5 matching bases. The CDR3 extends over 13 amino acids. Per germline, CDR1 SGHNT and CDR2 YYREEE (reference sequence). Trimming pared 1 base from V and 3 bases from J, leaving 6 bases between. CDR3 bases: TGTGCCAGCAGCTTGCAGGGTACAGATACGCAGTATTTT. It specifies CASSLQGTDTQYF. The whole variable domain, remainder taken from reference TRBV5-4 and TRBJ2-3, is ETGVTQSPTHLIKTRGQQVTLRCSSQSGHNTVSWYQQALGQGPQFIFQYYREEENGRGNFPPRFSGLQFPNYSSELNVNALELDDSALYLCASSLQGTDTQYFGPGTRLTVL.

Here the CDR3 reads CASSLQLRAGGGNTIYF. In DNA, the CDR3 is TGTGCCAGCAGCTTACAGTTGAGGGCCGGCGGGGGAAACACCATATATTTT. The rearrangement links TRBV7-2 to TRBJ1-3, with no clear D. The length of the CDR3 is 17 residues. The V and J ends lost 2 bases and 4 bases respectively, with 18 bases between them. Germline values: CDR1 SGHTA, CDR2 FQGNSA. Complete variable domain (other parts from reference TRBV7-2 and TRBJ1-3): GAGVSQSPSNKVTEKGKDVELRCDPISGHTALYWYRQSLGQGLEFLIYFQGNSAPDKSGLPSDRFSAERTGGSVSTLTIQRTQQEDSAVYLCASSLQLRAGGGNTIYFGEGSWLTVV.